Listed here is a single T cell receptor (beta chain). This specimen comes from a study of fetal regulatory T cell absence and autoimmunity. Looked up from germline, CDR1 is SGHNT and CDR2 is YENEEA. V dropped 3 bases and J dropped 10; count of bases not matched to a gene: 9. The CDR3 runs 15 residues. Here immunoSEQ multiplex PCR was the method, and the copy in TCRdb shows in-frame clones only, minus some. In the table there are about 95,000 clones, 60% to 80% of which are singletons. Input material: pancreas tissue. This chain joins TRBV11-3 and TRBJ2-1, with 10 bases lining up with TRBD1. The TCR sequence derives from a male donor with IPEX syndrome. The CDR3 coding sequence is TGTGCCAGCAGCTTCAGGGACAGGGGATTGGAGGAGCAGTTCTTC. It is translated as CASSFRDRGLEEQFF. Drawing the rest from reference TRBV11-3 and TRBJ2-1, the complete variable domain is EAGVVQSPRYKIIEKKQPVAFWCNPISGHNTLYWYLQNLGQGPELLIRYENEEAVDDSQLPKDRFSAERLKGVDSTLKIQPAELGDSAVYLCASSFRDRGLEEQFFGPGTRLTVL.